This T cell receptor beta chain is drawn from a study of cytomegalovirus exposure and HLA in healthy donors. Overall study results and limits: TCR beta sequences numbering around 15,000 were associated with HLA alleles at 0.05 false discovery rate in a later analysis.

Of note for this clone: The antigen remains unidentified.

PCR involved 60 Vbeta and 13 Jbeta primers. Clones were sequenced by immunoSEQ multiplex PCR, and TCRdb holds only the in-frame ones, with some missing. The data show 150,000 to 200,000 clones, 80% seen once. Trimming shortened V by 2 bases and J by 7 bases, and 5 bases separated the two germline ends. Per the germline V gene, CDR1 is MNHEY and CDR2 is SVGAGI. This CDR3 region has 11 residues. The rearrangement links TRBV6-5 to TRBJ2-5; D gene uncertain. The sample taken for sequencing was PBMCs. The TCR comes from a young man in good health and CMV-seropositive. CDR3 coding DNA: TGTGCCAGCAGTTACCCTCCGACCCAGTACTTC. The encoded protein is CASSYPPTQYF.